This entry features one TCR beta chain sequence. The protocol was immunoSEQ multiplex PCR, while the TCRdb copy is restricted to in-frame clones and leaves out a portion. The data show about 1.4 million clones, roughly 96% seen once. This sample is part of a study of shared clonotypes between healthy human individuals. Study in general: Each donor contributed plates that comprised three CD4 naive, three CD4 memory, two CD8 naive and one CD8 memory.

Free of recent acute infections or vaccinations, the donors were healthy HIV-negative adults. Division of CD4+ cells produced a CD45RA+ naive subset and a CD45RA-negative memory subset. The CDR3 is 13 amino acids. Germline values: CDR1 LNHDA, CDR2 SQIVND (reference sequence). V shed 3 bases and J 4 bases; nucleotides not matched to a gene: 3. The clonotype comes from a man aged 25 to 40 in good health. The sequenced sample was naive CD4+ T cells sorted from blood. Subset noted: CD45RA+ positively selected. The chain recombines TRBV19 with TRBJ2-7; 7 bases fit TRBD1. CDR3: CASSITGDYEQYF. CDR3 nucleotide sequence: TGTGCCAGTAGTATTACAGGGGATTACGAGCAGTACTTC.